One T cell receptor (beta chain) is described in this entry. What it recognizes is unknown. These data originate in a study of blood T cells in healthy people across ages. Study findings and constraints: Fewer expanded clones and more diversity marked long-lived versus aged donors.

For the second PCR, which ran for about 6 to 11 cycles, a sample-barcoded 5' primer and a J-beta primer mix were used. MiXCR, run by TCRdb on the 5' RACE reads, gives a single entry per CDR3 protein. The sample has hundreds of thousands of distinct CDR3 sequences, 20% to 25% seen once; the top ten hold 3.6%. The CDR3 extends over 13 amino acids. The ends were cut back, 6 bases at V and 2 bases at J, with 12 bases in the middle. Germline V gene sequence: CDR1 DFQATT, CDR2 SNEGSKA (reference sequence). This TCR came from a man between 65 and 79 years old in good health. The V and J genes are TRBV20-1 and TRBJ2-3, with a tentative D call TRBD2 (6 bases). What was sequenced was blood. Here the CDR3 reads CSAMGLYTDTQYF. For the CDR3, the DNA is TGCAGTGCAATGGGACTGTACACAGATACGCAGTATTTT.